This TCR beta chain derives from a study of cytomegalovirus exposure and HLA in healthy donors (TCRdb year 2017). With regard to the full study: An earlier analysis of some 600 of the donors reported 276 Gb of sequence data and some 110 million unique TCR beta sequences obtained from approximately 180 million T cells. Among around 400 genotyped donors of the cohort, an average of around 240,000 unique TCR beta nucleotide sequences was sequenced per donor, of which 15% to 20% were non-productive. Donor age, sex, ethnicity and CMV serostatus were compiled alongside the repertoire data. Roughly 300 gigabases of sequencing data and around 80 million unique TCR sequences made up an early release that covered fewer than 650 HLA-typed donors. Rather than using new phenotypic data, the later analysis identified candidate immune exposures from TCR beta sequences and from how often those sequences occurred across donors. Of the 300 to 500 genotyped donors, 81% were placed in the genetic ancestry cluster associated with self-reported Caucasian donors. Both class I and class II loci were covered by HLA typing, at four-digit resolution. The study was designed to test whether signatures of past pathogen exposure could be identified by cataloging public T cell receptors. The number of typed donors differed by locus: about 629-640 for A, B, C, DRB1 and DQB1; 500 to 550 for DQA1; approximately 610 for DPA1; and some 450 for DPB1. A later genetic analysis used genome-wide SNP genotypes for about 65% of the 666 donors, treating that subset as a discovery cohort. Every repertoire in the discovery cohort had been generated on one and the same sequencing platform. The study profiled the T cell repertoires of about 640 subjects by immunosequencing and related them to cytomegalovirus serostatus. A later analysis re-analyzed previously published TCR beta repertoires from roughly 690 donors and added high-resolution HLA genotyping to study TCR occurrence patterns. To decide whether each TCR beta V gene segment behaved as functional or pseudogenic, an earlier analysis of 587 of the donors relied on high-throughput TCR beta sequencing. To predict cytomegalovirus infection status, the study brought together high-throughput TCR immunosequencing, statistical association of individual TCRs with disease status, and machine learning. In addition to the first cohort of about 650 subjects, a separate validation cohort of 100 to 150 different subjects was used. Roughly five DR-DQ haplotypes were treated as single units for association and clustering because of strong linkage in the cohort.

There are 14 amino acids in the CDR3, from cysteine to phenylalanine inclusive. Kept here is only the CDR3 DNA, which spans 42 bases and is read in frame from base 1. V is pared back by 3 bases and J by 2 bases, with 11 bases lying between the germline termini. In the germline V gene (reference sequence), CDR1 corresponds to MNHEY and CDR2 to SMNVEV. General conclusions and limits of the study: The cohort was sequenced for TCR beta chains only, and without alpha or paired-chain data the features that could be detected were limited. Seventeen rarely observed V segments, including chromosome 9 orphons, were excluded from the earlier analysis of several hundred of the donors because counts were too low. According to a later analysis, TCR association rates differed among HLA loci, with DRB1 alleles showing the most associated TCRs and HLA-C alleles showing the fewest. An association between a missense DCLRE1C variant and V-gene and J-gene trimming of TCR beta chains was found in a later genetic analysis and replicated in an independent cohort. Sequencing depth was assumed to be roughly uniform across donors in the presence/absence analyses, though that assumption may not hold. Some IMGT-functional V segments, including TRBV6-2 and TRBV6-3, could not be distinguished by the 87-base-pair reads and were therefore excluded. The sequencing pipeline was judged likely to have produced a cluster of highly shared sequence variants as a technical artifact. Because some donors lacked HLA typing at each locus, the association tests relied only on the typed subset. A total of 164 TCR beta chains were listed by the study as associated with cytomegalovirus. Cytomegalovirus status was reported to be diagnosed by the classifier with high specificity and sensitivity in both the original and validation cohorts. A few of the identified cytomegalovirus-associated TCR beta chains were confirmed in vitro to be specific for cytomegalovirus antigens. In an earlier analysis of about 550 of the donors, most TCR beta V segments were observed in productive rearrangements about 87% or about 30% of the time, broadly matching IMGT annotations. Assigning TCR associations to individual alleles was difficult when HLA alleles, especially DR and DQ, strongly co-occurred. In a later analysis, several top co-occurrence clusters were reported to appear linked to parvovirus B19, influenza, CMV and Epstein-Barr virus. Compared with the approximately 670-donor mean, donors in an Asian-associated ancestry cluster had fewer N-insertions in productive TCRs, according to a later genetic analysis. A later analysis associated about 18,000 TCR beta sequences with specific HLA alleles at a false discovery rate of 0.05. It was suggested by the authors that the approach could potentially be generalized to other disease states and immunological phenotypes. Across donors, most TCR sequences were observed very rarely, whereas some public TCRs were present in many individuals. In a later analysis, most CMV-associated TCR beta chains were found to appear HLA-restricted, with HLA associations seemingly driven largely by CMV exposure. Compared with equally common non-associated chains, HLA-associated TCR beta chains in a later analysis were more clonally expanded and had lower generation probabilities. A further reported finding was that TCR beta sequences accurately predicted the HLA-A and HLA-B alleles for most subjects in the first cohort. Linkage disequilibrium might explain the correlated functional status among segregating V segments, but an unknown experimental factor could not be excluded. CMV serostatus was the only immune exposure information available for the cohort.

The receptor library was made with the immunoSEQ multiplex PCR assay. The multiplex PCR relied on a mix of 60 forward primers for TCR Vbeta segments and 13 reverse primers for TCR Jbeta segments. The CDR3 region of rearranged TCR beta genes was amplified from genomic DNA with a multiplex PCR assay. On the Illumina HiSeq System, the amplified TCR beta libraries were sequenced as 87-base-pair reads. Per the source publication's procedure: A later analysis tallied roughly 78 million unique TCR beta chains across the 700 or so repertoires, and 10 million to 11 million of those chains were shared by two or more donors. A nearest-neighbor algorithm error-corrected the raw reads and collapsed the reads into unique sequences, merging closely related sequences to remove PCR and sequencing errors. CDR3 sequences were aligned to IMGT reference sequences to assign V, D and J gene segments. For a sequence to be retained, a match of at least six nucleotides to both a V gene segment and a J gene segment was required. A rearrangement was called productive if the CDR3 had no stop codons and remained in frame with V and J, and every other rearrangement was called non-productive. CDR3 was defined according to IMGT convention as the region running from the second conserved V-encoded cysteine to the conserved J-encoded phenylalanine. The earlier analysis of 500 to 600 of the donors excluded sequences that lacked an unambiguous match to a single V gene segment. An earlier analysis of 587 of the donors classified V segments as functional when productive rearrangements were above 56.7% and as segregating when the standard deviation between donors was above 5%. A statistical classification framework was built to diagnose cytomegalovirus status from the catalog of TCR beta chain sequences. A later analysis assigned V and J genes by comparing TCR nucleotide sequences with IMGT/GENE-DB human TR gene sequences. A later analysis assigned CDR3 sequences and most-parsimonious VDJ recombination scenarios with the TCRdist pipeline. In a later analysis, each TCR beta chain was defined by its CDR3 amino acid sequence together with its V-gene family, and reads without a unique V-gene family were excluded. A later analysis removed 592 highly shared, low-generation-probability nucleotide sequences to deal with suspected cross-contamination and a sequencing artifact. For each public chain, a later analysis derived a clonal expansion index from normalized ranks of inferred template counts within each repertoire. In a later analysis, generation probabilities were computed using a VDJ recombination model fitted to out-of-frame rearrangements, and the results were checked against IGoR. A later analysis scored TCR-TCR, TCR-HLA and TCR-CMV co-occurrence with hypergeometric tests, applying a repertoire-size bias correction to TCR pairs. To estimate false discovery rates, a later analysis permuted the HLA or CMV assignments 20 times. In a later analysis, co-occurring TCRs were grouped using DBSCAN, with TCRdist sequence similarity added in when clustering inside HLA-allele-positive subsets. Repertoires with fewer than 30,000 or more than 120,000 public chains were left out of co-occurrence clustering, as were five repertoires with anomalous nucleotide sharing. Sourced from immuneACCESS, this table was stored by TCRdb with only in-frame sequences that have V and J called. A share of the clones is absent; for the studies checked, an unresolved V gene accounts for under half, and the remainder has no known explanation. V, J and clone size are taken as reported in that table, and D and trimming were inferred from the DNA itself. The sample table shows approximately 130,000 clones, and approximately 77% are seen once. Clones ranked in the top ten supply about 2% of the sample.

The cohort comprised fewer than 700 healthy bone marrow donors. At the time of sampling, all cohort members were nominally healthy, though unrecorded immune exposures were likely present. The donor tested CMV seronegative and was one of the 352 seronegative cohort members. Every donor gave a peripheral blood sample, and the peripheral blood mononuclear cells from that sample were used for TCR beta sequencing. Genomic DNA was extracted from the blood cell samples with the Qiagen DNeasy Blood Extraction Kit. About this clone: Its cognate antigen has yet to be identified. Nothing much larger sits one base from this clone, and base qualities are not available.

The clonotype comes from a man aged 18 to 29 in good health and CMV-seronegative. The rearranged chain carries TRBV27 and TRBJ2-7; the D segment could be TRBD2, given 5 matching bases. The sample taken for sequencing was PBMCs. The bases are TGTGCCAGCAGTTTCGCGGACGGGACCTACGAGCAGTACTTC. This is translated as CASSFADGTYEQYF.